This T cell receptor beta chain originates from a study of blood T cell repertoires in COVID-19. Background on the study: Sites in the United States, Italy and Spain provided acute and convalescent COVID-19 samples. T cells, B-cell-depleted T cells, or PBMCs provided the cDNA or gDNA that served as material.

In the source study's methods: Amplification of reference gene primers provided the estimated nucleated cell counts. The repertoire was sequenced with immunoSEQ multiplex PCR; TCRdb's copy has only in-frame clones and lacks some. V and J calls and clone size are those listed in that table; D and trimming were worked out from the DNA. The data hold approximately 290,000 clones, with roughly 89% observed a single time. Germline V lookup: CDR1 SGHRS, CDR2 YFSETQ. CDR3 length equals 14 residues. V was clipped by 0 bases and J by 7 bases; unmatched bases: 4. Clinical histories supplied by participants themselves formed the basis of cohort assignment.

This TCR was recovered from a woman younger than 30 with acute COVID-19. The chain recombines TRBV5-1 with TRBJ2-7, with 10 nucleotides matching TRBD1. The sequencing sample was made of PBMCs or T cells enriched from blood (not recorded which). In nucleotides, the CDR3 is TGCGCCAGCAGCTTGGGGGACAGGGGTCGGGAGCAGTACTTC. Residues: CASSLGDRGREQYF.